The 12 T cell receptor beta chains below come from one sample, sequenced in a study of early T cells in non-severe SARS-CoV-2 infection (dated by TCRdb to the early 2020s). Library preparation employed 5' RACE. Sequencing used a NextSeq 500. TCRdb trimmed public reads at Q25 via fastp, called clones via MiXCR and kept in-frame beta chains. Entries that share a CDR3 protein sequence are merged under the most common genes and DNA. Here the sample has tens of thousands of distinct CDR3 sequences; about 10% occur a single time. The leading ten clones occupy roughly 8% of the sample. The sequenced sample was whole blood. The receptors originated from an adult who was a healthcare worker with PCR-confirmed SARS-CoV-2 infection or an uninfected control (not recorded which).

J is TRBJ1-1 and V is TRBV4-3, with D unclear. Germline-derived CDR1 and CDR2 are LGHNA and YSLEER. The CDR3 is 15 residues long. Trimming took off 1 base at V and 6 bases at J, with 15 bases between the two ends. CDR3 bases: TGCGCCAGCAGCCAAGGCGAGGGCCTAATACCTGAAGCTTTCTTT. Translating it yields CASSQGEGLIPEAFF.

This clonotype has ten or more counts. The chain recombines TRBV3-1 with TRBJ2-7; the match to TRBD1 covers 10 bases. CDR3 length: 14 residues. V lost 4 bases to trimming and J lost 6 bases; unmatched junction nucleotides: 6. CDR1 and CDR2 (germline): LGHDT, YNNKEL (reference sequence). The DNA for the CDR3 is TGTGCCAGCAGCCCCCAAAGGACAGGGGGCGAGCAGTACTTC. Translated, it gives CASSPQRTGGEQYF.

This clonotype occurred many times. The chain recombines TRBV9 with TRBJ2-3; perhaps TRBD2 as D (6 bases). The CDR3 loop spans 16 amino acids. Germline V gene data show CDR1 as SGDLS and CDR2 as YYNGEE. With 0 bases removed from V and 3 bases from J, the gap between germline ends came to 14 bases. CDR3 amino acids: CASSVGGGAGTDTQYF. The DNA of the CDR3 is TGTGCCAGCAGCGTAGGTGGAGGGGCGGGAACAGATACGCAGTATTTT.

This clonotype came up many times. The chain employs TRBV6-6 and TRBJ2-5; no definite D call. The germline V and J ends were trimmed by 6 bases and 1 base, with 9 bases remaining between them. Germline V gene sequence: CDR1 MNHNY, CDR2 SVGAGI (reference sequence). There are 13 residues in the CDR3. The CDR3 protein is CASSRDSQETQYF. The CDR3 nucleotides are TGTGCCAGCAGCCGCGATAGCCAAGAGACCCAGTACTTC.

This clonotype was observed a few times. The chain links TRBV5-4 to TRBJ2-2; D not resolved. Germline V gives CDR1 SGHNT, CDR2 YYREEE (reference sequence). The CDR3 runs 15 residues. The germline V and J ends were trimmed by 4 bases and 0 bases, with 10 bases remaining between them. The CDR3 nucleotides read TGTGCCAGCAGCCCAAGGCCAGCGAACACCGGGGAGCTGTTTTTT. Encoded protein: CASSPRPANTGELFF.

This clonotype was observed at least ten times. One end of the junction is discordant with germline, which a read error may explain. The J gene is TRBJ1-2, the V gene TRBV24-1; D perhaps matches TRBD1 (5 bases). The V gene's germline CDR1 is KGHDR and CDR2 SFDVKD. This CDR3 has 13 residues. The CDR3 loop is CATSDPTSGTSFF. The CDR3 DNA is TGTGCCACCAGTGACCCAACATCCGGGACGTCCTTCTTC.

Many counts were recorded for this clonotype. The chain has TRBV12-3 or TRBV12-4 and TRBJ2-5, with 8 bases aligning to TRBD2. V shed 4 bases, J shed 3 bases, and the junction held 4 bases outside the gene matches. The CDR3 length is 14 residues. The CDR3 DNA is TGTGCCAGCAGTTATGGGCGGGAGGAAGAGACCCAGTACTTC. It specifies CASSYGREEETQYF.

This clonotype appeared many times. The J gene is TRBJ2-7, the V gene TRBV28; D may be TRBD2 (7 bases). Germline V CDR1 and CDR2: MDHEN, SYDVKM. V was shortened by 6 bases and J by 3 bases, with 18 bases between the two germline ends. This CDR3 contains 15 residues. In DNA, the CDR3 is TGTGCCAGCAGCCCCTCCGGGGGGCGGGTCTACGAGCAGTACTTC. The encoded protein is CASSPSGGRVYEQYF.

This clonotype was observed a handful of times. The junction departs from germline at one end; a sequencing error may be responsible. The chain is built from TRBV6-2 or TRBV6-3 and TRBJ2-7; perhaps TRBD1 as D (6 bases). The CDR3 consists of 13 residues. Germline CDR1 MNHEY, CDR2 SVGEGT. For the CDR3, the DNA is TGTGCCAGCAGTTACTCGACAGGAACCGACGACCTCTTC. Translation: CASSYSTGTDDLF.

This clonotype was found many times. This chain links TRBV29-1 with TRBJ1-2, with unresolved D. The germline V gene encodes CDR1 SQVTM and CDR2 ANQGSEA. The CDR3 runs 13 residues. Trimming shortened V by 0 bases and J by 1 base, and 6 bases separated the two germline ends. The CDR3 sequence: CSVEDGSNYGYTF. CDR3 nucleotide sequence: TGCAGCGTTGAAGACGGGAGTAACTATGGCTACACCTTC.

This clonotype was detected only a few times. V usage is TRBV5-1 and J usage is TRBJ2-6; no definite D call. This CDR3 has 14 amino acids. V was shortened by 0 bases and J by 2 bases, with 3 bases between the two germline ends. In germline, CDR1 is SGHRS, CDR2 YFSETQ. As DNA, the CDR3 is TGCGCCAGCAGCTTGGGGGCTGGGGCCAACGTCCTGACTTTC. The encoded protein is CASSLGAGANVLTF.

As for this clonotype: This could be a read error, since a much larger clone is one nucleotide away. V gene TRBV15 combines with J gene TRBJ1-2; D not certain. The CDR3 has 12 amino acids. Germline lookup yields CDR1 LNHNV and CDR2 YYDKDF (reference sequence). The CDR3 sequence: CATNRGPDPPTF. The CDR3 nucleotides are TGTGCCACCAACAGAGGACCCGACCCACCCACCTTC. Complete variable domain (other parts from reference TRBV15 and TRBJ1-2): DAMVIQNPRYQVTQFGKPVTLSCSQTLNHNVMYWYQQKSSQAPKLLFHYYDKDFNNEADTPDNFQSRRPNTSFCFLDIRSPGLGDTAMYLCATNRGPDPPTFGSGTRLTVV.